The source of this T cell receptor beta chain is a study of cytomegalovirus exposure and HLA in healthy donors. About the study: Within the Caucasian-associated ancestry cluster were about 81% of the approximately 370 genotyped donors.

The PCR used 60 Vbeta and 13 Jbeta primers. The repertoire was sequenced with immunoSEQ multiplex PCR; TCRdb's copy has only in-frame clones and lacks some. Altogether about 160,000 clones are present, 71% being singletons, with the ten largest covering approximately 3%. Nominally healthy donors provided the samples, though records likely missed some immune exposures. Whole-study results and caveats: In an earlier analysis, in about 530 donors, most V segments appeared productive either ~87% or ~30% of the time. Altogether, around 160 TCR beta chains were recorded as cytomegalovirus-associated.

Trimming pared 5 bases from V and 3 bases from J, leaving 14 bases between. This CDR3 region has 15 residues. The germline gives CDR1 SEHNR, CDR2 FQNEAQ (reference sequence). There are a few counts of this clone. Its antigen is undetermined. The V call is TRBV7-9, the J call TRBJ2-1, with D unclear. This TCR was recovered from a woman aged 25 to 45 in good health and CMV-seronegative. Sample: PBMCs. CDR3: CASSEKARLYNEQFF. In DNA form, the CDR3 reads TGTGCCAGCAGCGAGAAGGCTAGACTCTACAATGAGCAGTTCTTC.